One sample yielded the 20 T cell receptor beta chains listed below, sequenced in a study of blood T cells in healthy people across ages. With a J-beta primer mix and a sample-barcoded 5' primer, a second PCR ran about 7 to 12 cycles. One entry per CDR3 protein results from TCRdb running MiXCR on the 5' RACE reads. Of roughly 2 million distinct CDR3 sequences listed, roughly 49% are singletons. Sequencing was performed on blood. The source is a woman aged 40 to 49 in good health.

For this clonotype: One end of the junction does not line up with germline, which may come from a read error. The gene calls are TRBV10-1 and TRBJ1-6, with TRBD1 matching over 8 bases. The CDR3 covers 15 residues. Germline assignment: CDR1 WNHNN and CDR2 SYGVQD (reference sequence). CDR3 residues: CASSEWTGKDSPLHF. The CDR3, as DNA: TGCGCCAGCAGCGAGTGGACAGGGAAAGATTCACCCCTCCACTTT.

The chain carries TRBV12-3 or TRBV12-4 and TRBJ1-2; 8 nucleotides align to TRBD1. V shed 5 bases, J shed 7 bases, and the junction held 9 bases outside the gene matches. This CDR3 spans 14 amino acids. The CDR3 nucleotides are TGTGCCAGCAGTACAGGACAGGGAGTGGGTGGCTACACCTTC. Protein: CASSTGQGVGGYTF.

The chain is built from TRBV4-3 and TRBJ2-1, with D tentatively TRBD2 (6 bases). V lost 0 bases and J lost 0, with 12 bases in between. The CDR3 consists of 17 residues. Looked up from germline, CDR1 is LGHNA and CDR2 is YSLEER. Here the CDR3 reads CASSQDQSEGSYNEQFF. The CDR3 DNA sequence: TGCGCCAGCAGCCAAGATCAATCGGAGGGCTCCTACAATGAGCAGTTCTTC.

This clonotype has just a few counts. The chain joins TRBV20-1 to TRBJ2-3; D is undetermined. V was trimmed by 0 bases and J by 5 bases, leaving 15 bases between them. Germline assignment: CDR1 DFQATT and CDR2 SNEGSKA (reference sequence). This CDR3 contains 15 residues. The CDR3 DNA is TGCAGTGCTAGAGATCCCGCCCGTTACATAGATACGCAGTATTTT. Translated: CSARDPARYIDTQYF.

The chain has TRBV7-2 and TRBJ2-1; the D call may be TRBD1 or TRBD2 (5 bases each). Germline CDR1 reads SGHTA; CDR2 reads FQGNSA. Trimming left V 5 bases short and J 5 bases short, with 16 bases between. This CDR3 region has 15 residues. This CDR3 reads CASSRTPGPNNEQFF. For the CDR3, the DNA is TGTGCCAGCAGCCGCACCCCGGGACCCAACAATGAGCAGTTCTTC.

The rearrangement joins TRBV7-2 to TRBJ2-1; D remains ambiguous. Germline V gene sequence: CDR1 SGHTA, CDR2 FQGNSA. Between the trimmed V and J ends, which lost 0 bases and 7 bases, there was a span of 10 bases. This CDR3 spans 14 amino acids. CDR3 protein: CASSLAMRNNEQFF. The CDR3 nucleotides are TGTGCCAGCAGCTTAGCGATGAGGAATAATGAGCAGTTCTTC.

This clonotype was found a few times. The rearrangement uses TRBV20-1 and TRBJ2-5; 10 bases line up with TRBD2. V gave up 3 bases and J gave up 4 bases; unmatched junction bases: 14. Germline CDR1 is DFQATT and CDR2 is SNEGSKA (reference sequence). The CDR3 sequence is 17 residues long. The CDR3 spells CSARGSSGGLPLETQYF. In DNA, the CDR3 is TGCAGTGCTAGGGGGTCTAGCGGGGGCCTACCCCTAGAGACCCAGTACTTC.

As regards this clonotype: A junction boundary mismatches the germline segment, possibly from a read error. V is TRBV14 and J is TRBJ2-1; 8 bases map to TRBD2. From germline, CDR1 is SGHDN and CDR2 FVKESK. This CDR3 has 13 amino acids. This CDR3 reads CAGSFGGGNEQFF. Here the CDR3 DNA reads TGTGCCGGCAGTTTCGGGGGGGGCAATGAGCAGTTCTTC.

As for this clonotype: The junction does not match germline at one end; this may be a read error. The chain couples TRBV6-6 to TRBJ2-3; D unresolved. Germline CDR1 is MNHNY and CDR2 is SVGAGI (reference sequence). CDR3 length: 11 amino acids. The CDR3: CASRYFDTQYF. DNA for the CDR3: TGTGCCAGCAGGTACTTCGATACGCAGTATTTT.

This clonotype has more than one count but fewer than ten. The rearrangement joins TRBV6-2 or TRBV6-3 to TRBJ2-7; D tentatively fits TRBD1 or TRBD2 (5 bases each). V was cut by 5 bases and J by 0 bases, with 14 bases left in between. The CDR3 covers 15 residues. Germline V gives CDR1 MNHEY, CDR2 SVGEGT. The CDR3: CASSDPSGSSYEQYF. As DNA, the CDR3 is TGTGCCAGCAGTGACCCATCAGGGAGCTCCTACGAGCAGTACTTC.

The chain combines TRBV4-3 with TRBJ1-4; possibly TRBD1 for D (5 bases). V lost 5 bases, J lost 4 bases, and 11 bases lay in between. Germline V CDR1 and CDR2: LGHNA, YSLEER. The CDR3 has 14 residues. This chain's CDR3 is CASSVGEYNEKLFF. DNA of the CDR3: TGCGCCAGCAGCGTGGGGGAATATAATGAAAAACTGTTTTTT.

The rearrangement uses TRBV5-1 and TRBJ2-7; D may be TRBD2 (6 bases). The length of the CDR3 is 15 residues. The germline CDR1 and CDR2 sequences are SGHRS and YFSETQ. Trimming removed 4 bases from V and 0 bases from J, with 14 bases in between. CDR3 sequence reads: CASSPVGGTSYEQYF. The CDR3 DNA is TGCGCCAGCAGCCCCGTGGGAGGTACCTCCTACGAGCAGTACTTC.

Notes on this clonotype: The junction departs from the called germline gene at one end, perhaps through a read error. The chain couples TRBV9 to TRBJ2-5; weak D call: TRBD2 (6 bases). The length of the CDR3 is 14 residues. Germline CDR1 SGDLS, CDR2 YYNGEE. CDR3 sequence reads: CASSSGGGTETQYF. The DNA of the CDR3 is TGTGCCAGCAGCTCAGGAGGAGGGACGGAGACTCAGTACTTC.

This clonotype was seen a handful of times. The rearrangement joins TRBV5-1 to TRBJ2-1, with TRBD2 matching 11 bases. After removal of 4 bases from V and 7 bases from J, the junction contained 10 bases not matched to a gene. CDR1 and CDR2 from the germline V gene are SGHRS and YFSETQ. This CDR3 contains 16 residues. In DNA, the CDR3 is TGCGCCAGCAGCCCCCGTCAGACTAGCGGGGAAAATGAGCAGTTCTTC. This translates into CASSPRQTSGENEQFF.

The rearrangement links TRBV6-5 to TRBJ2-4; D is perhaps TRBD2 (6 bases). Germline CDR1 reads MNHEY; CDR2 reads SVGAGI. V was trimmed by 4 bases and J by 7 bases, leaving 14 bases between them. CDR3 length: 14 residues. The CDR3 sequence is CASSSSGLVNIQYF. DNA for the CDR3: TGTGCCAGCAGTTCCAGCGGGCTAGTGAACATTCAGTACTTC.

The chain's CDR3 is CATSDLDSGGYQETQYF. The DNA of the CDR3 is TGTGCCACCAGTGATTTGGATAGCGGGGGCTACCAAGAGACCCAGTACTTC. V and J are TRBV24-1 and TRBJ2-5, with 9 bases lining up with TRBD2. Germline V lookup: CDR1 KGHDR, CDR2 SFDVKD. V was clipped by 0 bases and J by 0 bases; unmatched bases: 4. The CDR3 runs to 17 residues.

This rearrangement joins TRBV5-6 to TRBJ2-5, with TRBD2 matching 13 bases. The trim removed 3 bases at V and 3 bases at J, leaving 5 bases unmatched. Germline V lookup: CDR1 SGHDT, CDR2 YYEEEE. The CDR3 has 16 amino acids. CDR3 sequence: CASSSTSGGAEETQYF. In DNA form, the CDR3 reads TGTGCCAGCAGCTCTACTAGCGGGGGGGCCGAAGAGACCCAGTACTTC.

This clonotype was seen only a few times. This chain joins TRBV20-1 and TRBJ2-1; D not resolved. CDR3 length: 13 residues. Between the trimmed V and J ends, which lost 7 bases and 7 bases, there was a span of 17 bases. The germline gives CDR1 DFQATT, CDR2 SNEGSKA (reference sequence). The CDR3 region is CSGVTERLNEQFF. The CDR3 region has the DNA TGCAGTGGGGTCACAGAAAGGTTGAATGAGCAGTTCTTC.

The sample holds a few counts of this clonotype. The rearrangement uses TRBV27 and TRBJ1-2; 7 nucleotides match TRBD1. J lost 7 bases, V lost 2 bases, and 10 bases had no gene match. Germline values: CDR1 MNHEY, CDR2 SMNVEV (reference sequence). The CDR3 loop spans 15 amino acids. The CDR3 DNA follows: TGTGCCAGCAGTTTAGAGTCAGGGGGACTCCGTGGCTACACCTTC. This sequence encodes CASSLESGGLRGYTF.

The CDR3 loop reads CASSLDKGDEQFF. The CDR3 DNA sequence: TGCGCCAGCAGCTTGGATAAGGGCGATGAGCAGTTCTTC. The chain carries TRBV5-1 and TRBJ2-1; D remains unclear. Trimming cost V 0 bases and J 8 bases, with 9 bases left between them. The CDR3 consists of 13 residues. Germline CDR1 and CDR2: SGHRS and YFSETQ. The full variable domain, in which reference TRBV5-1 and TRBJ2-1 provide the parts outside the CDR3, is KAGVTQTPRYLIKTRGQQVTLSCSPISGHRSVSWYQQTPGQGLQFLFEYFSETQRNKGNFPGRFSGRQFSNSRSEMNVSTLELGDSALYLCASSLDKGDEQFFGPGTRLTVL.